This T cell receptor beta chain was observed in a study of shared clonotypes between healthy human individuals. Study results and caveats: Sampling covered blood only; tissue repertoires likely differ.

Amplification in unsorted PBMC replicate PCRs started from around 310 ng DNA, which equals tens of thousands of T cell genomes. As originally analysed: ImmunoSEQ only sent back junction sequences with no quality scores, so filtering was done differently. Using immunoSEQ multiplex PCR, the repertoire was profiled, and TCRdb retains in-frame clones only, with some absent. V and J calls plus clone size are reproduced from that table; the DNA served to infer D and trimming. The sample has about 500,000 clones, roughly three quarters seen once. This clone has just a few counts. Its specificity is not known. Germline V CDR1 and CDR2: MNHEY, SMNVEV (reference sequence). The germline V and J ends were trimmed by 0 bases and 0 bases, with 6 bases remaining between them. The CDR3 extends over 14 amino acids.

What was sequenced was PBMCs. The sequence came from a woman in her forties in good health. Some clones in this sample may be carry-over from other donors' samples. V usage is TRBV27 and J usage is TRBJ2-7; D is possibly TRBD1 (5 bases). The CDR3 here is CASSLSGLSYEQYF. The CDR3 nucleotides read TGTGCCAGCAGTTTATCGGGGCTCTCCTACGAGCAGTACTTC.